This T cell receptor (beta chain) was documented in a study of blood T cell repertoires in COVID-19. Overall study: Whether acute or convalescent, the COVID-19 samples came from the United States, Italy and Spain.

The CDR3 spans 14 residues. Germline values: CDR1 LGHNT, CDR2 FRNRAP. Trimming stripped 6 bases from V and 3 bases from J, with 15 bases between. Authors' analysis steps: Reference gene primer amplification gave estimated nucleated cell counts. Some clones are missing from TCRdb's copy, which holds only in-frame ones; the method was immunoSEQ multiplex PCR. V and J calls plus clone size are reproduced from that table; the DNA served to infer D and trimming. The repertoire holds about 270,000 clones, about 89% seen once, with around 8.8% in the top ten. This clone has a single count. Specimen: peripheral blood. The rearrangement joins TRBV12-5 to TRBJ2-7; weak D call: TRBD1 (6 bases). The source of this sequence is a man aged 35 to 55 with active or convalescent COVID-19. The CDR3 reads CASGSWDTLYEQYF. The CDR3 nucleotides are TGTGCTAGTGGCTCGTGGGACACCCTCTACGAGCAGTACTTC.